One sample yielded the 10 T cell receptor beta chains listed below, sequenced in a study of T-cell memory formation after mild COVID-19. MiXCR, run by TCRdb on the 5' RACE reads, gives a single entry per CDR3 protein. The sample has 450,000 or so distinct CDR3 sequences, around 27% seen once. The sequencing input was PBMCs or a T cell subset sorted from them (not recorded which). These receptors were obtained from an adult woman who had mild COVID-19 (a few samples of this study predate the infection). Cell type and time point are not known.

The CDR3 region has the DNA TGTGCCAGCAGCGTATCGGGACAGGGAGGTTCACCCCTCCACTTT. It translates to CASSVSGQGGSPLHF. The chain combines TRBV9 with TRBJ1-6; 9 bases align to TRBD1. Trimming removed 1 base from V and 9 bases from J; junction bases left unmatched: 5. CDR1 and CDR2 (germline): SGDLS, YYNGEE. The CDR3 runs to 15 residues.

This clonotype was counted only a few times. The chain has TRBV7-9 and TRBJ2-1; 11 bases map to TRBD2. V shed 5 bases and J 6 bases; nucleotides not matched to a gene: 3. This CDR3 is 14 amino acids long. In germline, CDR1 is SEHNR, CDR2 FQNEAQ (reference sequence). In DNA, the CDR3 is TGTGCCAGCAGCCAGGGACTAGCGGCCAATGAGCAGTTCTTC. This sequence encodes CASSQGLAANEQFF.

This clonotype has only a few counts. DNA of the CDR3: TGCAGTGAGGGGAGTGAGGGAGGGGGGACCTACGAGCAGTACTTC. It encodes CSEGSEGGGTYEQYF. The rearrangement uses TRBV20-1 and TRBJ2-7; D might be TRBD2 (7 bases). CDR1 DFQATT and CDR2 SNEGSKA come from the germline V gene (reference sequence). V shed 7 bases and J shed 2 bases, with 21 bases lying between them. CDR3 size: 15 residues.

There are a few counts of this clonotype. V and J are TRBV19 and TRBJ2-7; no clear D. The CDR3 length is 11 residues. Germline CDR1 reads LNHDA; CDR2 reads SQIVND (reference sequence). V dropped 7 bases and J dropped 2 bases, with 6 bases sitting between them. The CDR3 DNA reads as TGTGCCAGTAAGGCAGCCTACGAGCAGTACTTC. It translates to CASKAAYEQYF.

V gene TRBV7-8 combines with J gene TRBJ2-2, with D possibly called TRBD1 or TRBD2 (5 bases each). V lost 2 bases to trimming and J lost 0 bases, with 13 bases between them. The CDR3 runs 17 residues. Germline V lookup: CDR1 SGHVS, CDR2 FQNEAQ. CDR3 bases: TGTGCCAGCAGCTTACTTCGGGGCCCTGCGAACACCGGGGAGCTGTTTTTT. This codes for CASSLLRGPANTGELFF.

The rearrangement links TRBV5-1 to TRBJ2-1; D remains unclear. V gave up 0 bases and J gave up 9 bases, with 4 bases separating them. CDR1 is SGHRS, CDR2 YFSETQ, per germline. The CDR3 is 11 residues long. This CDR3 is CASSLAAEQFF. DNA of the CDR3: TGCGCCAGCAGCTTGGCGGCTGAGCAGTTCTTC.

The CDR3 is CASSPAWGQQETQYF. Written as DNA, the CDR3 is TGTGCCAGCAGCCCCGCCTGGGGACAGCAAGAGACCCAGTACTTC. The rearrangement uses TRBV11-2 and TRBJ2-5; 7 nucleotides agree with TRBD1. The CDR3 runs to 15 residues. The J segment lost 2 bases and the V segment lost 5 bases, leaving 8 bases of the junction unmatched. CDR1 is SGHAT and CDR2 is FQNNGV in the germline V gene.

The CDR3 loop reads CASSPRDRVEAFF. The CDR3 DNA reads TGTGCCAGCAGCCCCCGGGACAGGGTTGAAGCTTTCTTT. The chain carries TRBV5-4 and TRBJ1-1, with 9 bases matching TRBD1. The CDR3 totals 13 residues. V was clipped by 4 bases and J by 7 bases; unmatched bases: 5. The germline V gene has CDR1 SGHNT and CDR2 YYREEE (reference sequence).

This rearrangement joins TRBV6-2 or TRBV6-3 to TRBJ1-2; D gene ambiguous. The CDR3 consists of 12 residues. Trimming removed 6 bases from V and 5 bases from J, with 10 bases in between. Germline V lookup: CDR1 MNHEY, CDR2 SVGEGT. CDR3 protein: CASRLNKYGYTF. CDR3 DNA: TGTGCCAGCAGACTGAATAAGTATGGCTACACCTTC.

This clonotype was picked up a small number of times. The chain employs TRBV5-1 and TRBJ2-3; D not resolved. This CDR3 is built from 12 residues. Between the trimmed V and J ends, which lost 2 bases and 8 bases, there was a span of 9 bases. Germline V gives CDR1 SGHRS, CDR2 YFSETQ. CDR3 sequence (DNA): TGCGCCAGCAGCTTATCGGATGCTACGCAGTATTTT. This translates into CASSLSDATQYF.